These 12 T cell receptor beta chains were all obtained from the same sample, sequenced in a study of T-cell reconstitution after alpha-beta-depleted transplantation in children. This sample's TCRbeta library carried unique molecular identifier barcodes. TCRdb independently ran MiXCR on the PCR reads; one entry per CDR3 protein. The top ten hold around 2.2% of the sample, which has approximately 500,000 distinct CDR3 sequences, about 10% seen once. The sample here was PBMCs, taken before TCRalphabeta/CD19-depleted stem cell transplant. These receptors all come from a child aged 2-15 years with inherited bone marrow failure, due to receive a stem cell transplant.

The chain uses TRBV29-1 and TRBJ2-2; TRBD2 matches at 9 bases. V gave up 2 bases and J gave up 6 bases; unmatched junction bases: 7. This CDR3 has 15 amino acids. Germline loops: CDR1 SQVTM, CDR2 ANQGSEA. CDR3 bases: TGCAGCGTTGAACGACCAGCGGGAGGCCCCGGGGAGCTGTTTTTT. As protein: CSVERPAGGPGELFF.

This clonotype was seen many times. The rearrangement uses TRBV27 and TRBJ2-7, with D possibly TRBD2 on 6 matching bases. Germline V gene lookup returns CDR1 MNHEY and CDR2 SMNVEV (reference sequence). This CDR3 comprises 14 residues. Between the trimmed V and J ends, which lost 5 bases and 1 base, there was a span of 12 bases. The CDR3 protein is CASSPRAGSYEQYF. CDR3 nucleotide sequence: TGTGCCAGCAGTCCCAGGGCGGGGTCCTACGAGCAGTACTTC.

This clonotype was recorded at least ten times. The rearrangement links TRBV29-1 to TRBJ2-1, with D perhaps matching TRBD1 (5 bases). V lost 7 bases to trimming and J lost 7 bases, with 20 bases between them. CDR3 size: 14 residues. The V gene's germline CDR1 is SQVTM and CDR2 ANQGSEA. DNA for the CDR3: TGCAGCGCCCCCGACAGTGGCTTTATTAATGAGCAGTTCTTC. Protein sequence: CSAPDSGFINEQFF.

The CDR3 DNA is TGTGCCAGCAGCCCCGGACAGGCACTCGGAGGAGATACGCAGTATTTT. The encoded protein is CASSPGQALGGDTQYF. This sequence joins TRBV11-1 and TRBJ2-3; 7 bases line up with TRBD1. Per the germline V gene, CDR1 is SGHAT and CDR2 is FQDESV (reference sequence). The length of the CDR3 is 16 residues. Trimming at V came to 5 bases and at J to 5 bases, leaving 13 bases not matched to a gene.

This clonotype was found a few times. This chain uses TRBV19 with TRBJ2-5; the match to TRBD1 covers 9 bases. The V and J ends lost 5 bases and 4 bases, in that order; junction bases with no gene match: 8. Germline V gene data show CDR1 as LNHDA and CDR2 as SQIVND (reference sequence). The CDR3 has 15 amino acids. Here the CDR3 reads CASSGTGSSGETQYF. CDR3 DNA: TGTGCCAGTAGTGGGACAGGGTCCTCCGGAGAGACCCAGTACTTC. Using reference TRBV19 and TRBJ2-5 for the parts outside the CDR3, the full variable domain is DGGITQSPKYLFRKEGQNVTLSCEQNLNHDAMYWYRQDPGQGLRLIYYSQIVNDFQKGDIAEGYSVSREKKESFPLTVTSAQKNPTAFYLCASSGTGSSGETQYFGPGTRLLVL.

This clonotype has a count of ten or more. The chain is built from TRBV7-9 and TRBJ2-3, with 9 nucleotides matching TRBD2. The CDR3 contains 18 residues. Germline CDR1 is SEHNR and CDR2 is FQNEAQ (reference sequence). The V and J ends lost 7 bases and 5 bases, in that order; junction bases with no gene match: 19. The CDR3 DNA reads TGTGCCAGCACCACAACAGACGTTCGGCGGGAGGGCCAAGATACGCAGTATTTT. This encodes CASTTTDVRREGQDTQYF.

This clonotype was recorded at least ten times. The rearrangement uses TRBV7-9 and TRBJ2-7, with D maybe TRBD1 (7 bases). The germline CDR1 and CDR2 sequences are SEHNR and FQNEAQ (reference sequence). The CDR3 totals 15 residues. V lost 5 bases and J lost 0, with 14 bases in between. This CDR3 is CASSKGQGGSYEQYF. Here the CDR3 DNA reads TGTGCCAGCAGCAAAGGGCAGGGGGGCTCCTACGAGCAGTACTTC.

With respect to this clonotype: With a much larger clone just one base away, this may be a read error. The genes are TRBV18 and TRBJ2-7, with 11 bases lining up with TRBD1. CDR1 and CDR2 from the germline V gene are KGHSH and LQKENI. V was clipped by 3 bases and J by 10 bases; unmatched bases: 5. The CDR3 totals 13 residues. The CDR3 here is CASSPRTGGDQYF. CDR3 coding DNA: TGTGCCAGCTCACCGCGGACAGGGGGCGACCAGTACTTC.

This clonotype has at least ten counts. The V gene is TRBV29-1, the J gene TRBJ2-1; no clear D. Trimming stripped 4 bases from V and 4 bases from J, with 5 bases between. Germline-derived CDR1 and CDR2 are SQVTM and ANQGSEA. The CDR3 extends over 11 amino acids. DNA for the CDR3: TGCAGCGTTGCTGAGTACAATGAGCAGTTCTTC. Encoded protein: CSVAEYNEQFF.

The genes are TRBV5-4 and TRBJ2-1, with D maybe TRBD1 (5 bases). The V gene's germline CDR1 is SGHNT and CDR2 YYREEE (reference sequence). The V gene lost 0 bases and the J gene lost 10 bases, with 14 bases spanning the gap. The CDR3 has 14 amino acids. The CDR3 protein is CASSLGQGGLEQFF. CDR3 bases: TGTGCCAGCAGCTTGGGGCAGGGCGGTTTGGAGCAGTTCTTC.

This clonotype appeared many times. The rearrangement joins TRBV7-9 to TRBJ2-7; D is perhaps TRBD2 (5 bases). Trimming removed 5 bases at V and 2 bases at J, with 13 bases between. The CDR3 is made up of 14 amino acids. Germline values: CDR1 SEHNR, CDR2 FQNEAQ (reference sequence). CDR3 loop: CASSASDGTYEQYF. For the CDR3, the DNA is TGTGCCAGCAGCGCCTCCGACGGGACCTACGAGCAGTACTTC. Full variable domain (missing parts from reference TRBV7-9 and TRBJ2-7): DTGVSQNPRHKITKRGQNVTFRCDPISEHNRLYWYRQTLGQGPEFLTYFQNEAQLEKSRLLSDRFSAERPKGSFSTLEIQRTEQGDSAMYLCASSASDGTYEQYFGPGTRLTVT.

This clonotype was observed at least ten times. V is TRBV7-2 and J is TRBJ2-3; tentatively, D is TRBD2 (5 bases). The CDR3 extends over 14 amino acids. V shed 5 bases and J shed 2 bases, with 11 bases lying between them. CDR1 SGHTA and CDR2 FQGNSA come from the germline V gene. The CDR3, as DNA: TGTGCCAGCAGCGCCCGGACTCCCACAGATACGCAGTATTTT. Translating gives CASSARTPTDTQYF. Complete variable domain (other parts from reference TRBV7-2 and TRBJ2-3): GAGVSQSPSNKVTEKGKDVELRCDPISGHTALYWYRQSLGQGLEFLIYFQGNSAPDKSGLPSDRFSAERTGGSVSTLTIQRTQQEDSAVYLCASSARTPTDTQYFGPGTRLTVL.